This is a list of T cell receptor beta chains from one sample in a study of blood T cells in healthy people across ages. One entry per CDR3 protein results from TCRdb running MiXCR on the 5' RACE reads. The sample shows about a million distinct CDR3 sequences, roughly half of them seen only once. Sequencing used blood. The receptor set was obtained from a woman aged 55 to 70 in good health. Both conserved end residues are part of each CDR3. Fields, in order: V gene, clone size, D gene, J gene, CDR3 DNA, CDR3 protein. D genes are given only for firm matches. Expanded clones are given a class, and other clones once, few, many or no size at all.

>TRBV11-2|once|TRBD2|TRBJ2-1
TGTGCCAGCAGCTTAGTAGCGGGAGGCTCCTCCTACAATGAGCAGTTCTTC
CASSLVAGGSSYNEQFF
>TRBV4-2|few|-|TRBJ2-3
TGTGCCAGCAGCCAACCATCAGGACTAAGCACAGATACGCAGTATTTT
CASSQPSGLSTDTQYF
>TRBV11-2|few|-|TRBJ2-7
TGTGCCAGCAGCTTAATTTCAGATAGCTACGAGCAGTACTTC
CASSLISDSYEQYF
>TRBV5-1|-|-|TRBJ1-1
TGCGCCAGCAGCTTGACACCCATGGACACTGAAGCTTTCTTT
CASSLTPMDTEAFF
>TRBV20-1|few|TRBD2|TRBJ2-1
TGCAGTGCTAGAGACCCTTCTCAAGCTAGCGGGAGGTACAATGAGCAGTTCTTC
CSARDPSQASGRYNEQFF
>TRBV28|-|-|TRBJ2-7
TGTGCCAGCGCTCGAGGACGGAGCATTTCCGAGCAGTACTTC
CASARGRSISEQYF
>TRBV18|few|TRBD1|TRBJ2-7
TGTGCCAGCTCACAGTCCCGGGACAGGGTCGGCGAGCAGTACTTC
CASSQSRDRVGEQYF
>TRBV7-2|-|-|TRBJ2-5
TGTGCCAGCAGCTTGACCGGACTAGTAGGAAGGGGGGAAGAGACCCAGTACTTC
CASSLTGLVGRGEETQYF
>TRBV18|-|-|TRBJ1-3
TGTGCCAGCTCGGGACGGAAAATCTCTGGAAACACCATATATTTT
CASSGRKISGNTIYF
>TRBV20-1|-|TRBD2|TRBJ2-7
TGCAGTGCTAGAGATCTGAGGGAGGCGGGAGGTCGCCACGAGCAGTACTTC
CSARDLREAGGRHEQYF
>TRBV6-6|once|-|TRBJ2-3
TGTGCCAGCAGTTACGTGGCGGGACAAGGAGATACGCAGTATTTT
CASSYVAGQGDTQYF
>TRBV4-1|-|-|TRBJ2-7
TGCGCCAGCAGCGGGGCTGGAGCGGGCTACGAGCAGTACTTC
CASSGAGAGYEQYF
>TRBV7-2|few|-|TRBJ2-5
TGTGCCAGCAGCTGGCAAGAGACCCAGTACTTC
CASSWQETQYF
>TRBV28|-|-|TRBJ1-5
TGTGCCACCAAAACAGCGAATCAGCCCCAGCATTTT
CATKTANQPQHF
>TRBV24-1|-|TRBD1|TRBJ2-1
TGTGCCACCAGTGTGAGGGGGCTGAGCTCCTACAATGAGCAGTTCTTC
CATSVRGLSSYNEQFF
>TRBV12-3/TRBV12-4|-|-|TRBJ2-2
TGTGCCAGCACCCAAGTGGGGGAGCCGTTTTTT
CASTQVGEPFF
>TRBV5-1|many|TRBD1|TRBJ2-3
TGCGCCAGCAGCAAGGTACCGGGACAGGGAGATCTATTGAGCACAGATACGCAGTATTTT
CASSKVPGQGDLLSTDTQYF
>TRBV20-1|-|TRBD2|TRBJ2-7
TGCAGTGCTAGAGACCTACTAGCGGGAGGGCCATACGAGCAGTACTTC
CSARDLLAGGPYEQYF
>TRBV15|-|-|TRBJ2-7
TGTGCCACCAGCAGAGATAGGTCGACCAGAGGGGAGCAGTACTTC
CATSRDRSTRGEQYF
>TRBV4-3|-|-|TRBJ2-2
TGCGCCAGCAGCTCCAGGCTCCTTAACACCGGGGAGCTGTTTTTT
CASSSRLLNTGELFF
>TRBV4-1|-|-|TRBJ1-2
TGCGCCAGCAGCCAATTGGCTGGAAGGGATAACTATGGCTACACCTTC
CASSQLAGRDNYGYTF
>TRBV12-3/TRBV12-4|-|TRBD1|TRBJ2-7
TGTGCCAGCAGTTTTTCCTCAATGGGGACAGGGGGCGGCGAGCAGTACTTC
CASSFSSMGTGGGEQYF